These 5 T cell receptor beta chains originate from one sample sequenced in a study of T cells in Graves' hyperthyroidism and ophthalmopathy. TCR beta CDR3 region amplification was performed from RNA transcripts. First-round RT-PCR of the TCR CDR3 relied on the HTBI primer set. TCRdb processed the multiplex PCR reads anew with MiXCR; each CDR3 protein has one entry. The repertoire holds approximately 380,000 distinct CDR3 sequences, with about a fifth as singletons. Sequencing was performed on blood. The receptors come from a woman aged 18-29 years with Graves' hyperthyroidism.

This clonotype has a count of ten or more. Here the CDR3 omits its conserved ending phenylalanine or tryptophan, so a read error is the likely source. This chain links TRBV12-3 or TRBV12-4 with TRBJ1-1; D possibly corresponds to TRBD1 (5 bases). This CDR3 has 13 residues. Between the trimmed V and J ends, which lost 1 base and 8 bases, there was a span of 11 bases. CDR3 nucleotide sequence: TGTGCCAGCAGTTTAGGCGAGAGGACAGAAGCTTTCCTT. It codes for CASSLGERTEAFL.

This clonotype was counted ten times or more. The chain couples TRBV29-1 to TRBJ1-2, with D possibly matching TRBD1 (5 bases). Germline V gives CDR1 SQVTM, CDR2 ANQGSEA. The CDR3 runs to 14 residues. Between the trimmed V and J ends, which lost 3 bases and 3 bases, there was a span of 14 bases. The CDR3 loop reads CSVDRGTNDYGYTF. As DNA, the CDR3 is TGCAGCGTTGACCGAGGGACGAACGACTATGGCTACACCTTC.

This clonotype has ten or more counts. V is TRBV6-5 and J is TRBJ2-5; D gene unclear. Germline V gene sequence: CDR1 MNHEY, CDR2 SVGAGI. The CDR3 extends over 13 amino acids. Trimming took 8 bases from V and 3 from J, leaving 13 bases between them. The CDR3 reads CASVTRNKETQYF. DNA for the CDR3: TGTGCCAGCGTCACGAGAAATAAAGAGACCCAGTACTTC.

CDR3 sequence: CASSEGGRAYGYTF. The CDR3 region has the DNA TGTGCCAGCAGTGAAGGGGGGCGCGCCTATGGCTACACCTTC. The chain employs TRBV6-1 and TRBJ1-2; the D gene is possibly TRBD1 (6 bases). Germline V gene lookup returns CDR1 MNHNS and CDR2 SASEGT. V gave up 1 base and J gave up 4 bases, with 10 bases separating them. The CDR3 loop spans 14 amino acids.

Notes on this clonotype: A much larger clone sits a single nucleotide away, making a read error possible. The J gene is TRBJ1-5, the V gene TRBV20-1; D call uncertain. The V gene lost 5 bases and the J gene lost 5 bases, with 22 bases spanning the gap. This CDR3 has 16 amino acids. Germline V CDR1 and CDR2: DFQATT, SNEGSKA (reference sequence). As DNA, the CDR3 is TGCAGTGCTGCGCCCTACGGACTCGGGCTCTATCAGCCCCAGCATTTT. This sequence encodes CSAAPYGLGLYQPQHF.